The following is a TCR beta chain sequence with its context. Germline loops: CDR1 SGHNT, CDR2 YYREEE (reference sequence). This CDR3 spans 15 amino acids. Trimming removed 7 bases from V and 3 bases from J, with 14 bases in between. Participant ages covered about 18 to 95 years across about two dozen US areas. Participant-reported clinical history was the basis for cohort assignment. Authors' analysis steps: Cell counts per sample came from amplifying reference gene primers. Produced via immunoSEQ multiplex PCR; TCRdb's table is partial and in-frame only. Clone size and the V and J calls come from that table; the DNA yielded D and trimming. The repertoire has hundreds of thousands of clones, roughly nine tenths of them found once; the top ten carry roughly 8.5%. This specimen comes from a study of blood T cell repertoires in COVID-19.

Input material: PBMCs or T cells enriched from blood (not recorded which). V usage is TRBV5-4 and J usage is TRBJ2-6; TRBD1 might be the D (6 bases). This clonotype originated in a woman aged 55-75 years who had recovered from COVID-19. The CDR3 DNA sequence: TGTGCCAGCGGGGTGGGGGCCGGTGGGGCCAACGTCCTGACTTTC. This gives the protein CASGVGAGGANVLTF.